A single T cell receptor beta chain is shown here with its context. The PCR made use of 60 Vbeta and 13 Jbeta primers. Measured with immunoSEQ multiplex PCR; TCRdb has only the in-frame clones, and not every one. The data hold under 170,000 clones, with about 85% observed a single time. This entry is derived from a study of cytomegalovirus exposure and HLA in healthy donors. CDR1 is LGHNA, CDR2 YNFKEQ, per germline. V shed 4 bases and J 2 bases; nucleotides not matched to a gene: 7. There are 16 residues in the CDR3. The clonotype originates from a human donor in good health. Specimen: PBMCs. The rearrangement links TRBV4-2 to TRBJ1-4, with TRBD1 matching 7 bases. This chain's CDR3 is CASSPSTGLTNEKLFF. The DNA for the CDR3 is TGTGCCAGCAGCCCGTCGACAGGGCTTACTAATGAAAAACTGTTTTTT.